The clone carrying this TCR beta chain was detected only a few times. Its target is unknown. This CDR3 has 13 residues. Trimming stripped 2 bases from V and 8 bases from J, with 10 bases between. Germline CDR1 reads SEHNR; CDR2 reads FQNEAQ (reference sequence). One entry per CDR3 protein, called by TCRdb with MiXCR from the 5' RACE reads. The sample has about 470,000 distinct CDR3 sequences, about 18% seen once. The data were obtained in a study of T-cell memory formation after mild COVID-19. In the study overall: Largely donor-specific TCR clusters were found.

Study observations and caveats: The finding that pre-infection memory included some responding clones suggested that cross-reactive memory joined. Among contracting clones, CD4+ were mainly CM/EM and CD8+ enriched in EMRA.

The TCR was taken from an adult woman who had mild COVID-19 (a few samples of this study predate the infection). Cell type and time point are not known. Sequencing was carried out using PBMCs or a T cell subset sorted from them (not recorded which). V and J are TRBV7-9 and TRBJ2-1; D may correspond to TRBD1 or TRBD2 (5 bases each). DNA for the CDR3: TGTGCCAGCAGCTTACCGACGGGGCATGAGCAGTTCTTC. Residues: CASSLPTGHEQFF.